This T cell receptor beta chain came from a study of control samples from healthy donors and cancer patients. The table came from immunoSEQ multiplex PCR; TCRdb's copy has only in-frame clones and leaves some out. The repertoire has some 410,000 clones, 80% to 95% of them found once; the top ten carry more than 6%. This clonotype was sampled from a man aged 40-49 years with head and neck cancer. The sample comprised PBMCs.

The CDR3 region is CASSWADNQPQHF. The CDR3 nucleotides read TGTGCCAGCTCCTGGGCGGACAATCAGCCCCAGCATTTT. The rearrangement uses TRBV19 and TRBJ1-5; D ambiguous. This CDR3 is built from 13 residues. In germline, CDR1 is LNHDA, CDR2 SQIVND (reference sequence). The V end lost 9 bases, the J end lost 3 bases, and 12 bases lay between the germline ends. Filled out from reference TRBV19 and TRBJ1-5, the complete variable domain reads DGGITQSPKYLFRKEGQNVTLSCEQNLNHDAMYWYRQDPGQGLRLIYYSQIVNDFQKGDIAEGYSVSREKKESFPLTVTSAQKNPTAFYLCASSWADNQPQHFGDGTRLSIL.